The 14 T cell receptor beta chains in this list originate from one sample, sequenced in a study of shared clonotypes between healthy human individuals. Measured with immunoSEQ multiplex PCR; TCRdb has only the in-frame clones, and not every one. In the table there are 1.6 million or so clones, roughly 98.5% of which are singletons. The sample comprised naive CD4+ T cells sorted from blood. Described subset: CD45RA+ positively selected. The source is a man aged 25 to 40 in good health.

The rearrangement uses TRBV9 and TRBJ2-7; TRBD2 agrees at 14 bases. There are 17 residues in the CDR3. Unmatched junction bases numbered 10, after V lost 4 bases and J lost 4 bases. Germline loops: CDR1 SGDLS, CDR2 YYNGEE. The CDR3 is CASSRGTSGRISYEQYF. CDR3 in DNA: TGTGCCAGCAGCCGAGGGACTAGCGGGAGAATTTCGTACGAGCAGTACTTC. The full variable domain, rest sourced from reference TRBV9 and TRBJ2-7, is DSGVTQTPKHLITATGQRVTLRCSPRSGDLSVYWYQQSLDQGLQFLIQYYNGEERAKGNILERFSAQQFPDLHSELNLSSLELGDSALYFCASSRGTSGRISYEQYFGPGTRLTVT.

This chain uses TRBV10-2 with TRBJ2-1, with 10 bases lining up with TRBD2. This CDR3 is 17 amino acids long. Germline values: CDR1 WSHSY, CDR2 SAAADI. V shed 8 bases and J 3 bases; nucleotides not matched to a gene: 13. In DNA form, the CDR3 reads TGCGCCAGCGGGAAGGGGTCTAGCGGGAGCTTCTACAATGAGCAGTTCTTC. Translating gives CASGKGSSGSFYNEQFF.

The chain combines TRBV2 with TRBJ2-5; D is unresolved. V was clipped by 8 bases and J by 5 bases, with 15 bases between them. This CDR3 contains 13 residues. Germline V CDR1 and CDR2: SNHLY, FYNNEI. CDR3 region: CASRLFLGETQYF. The CDR3 bases are TGTGCCAGCCGACTTTTCCTGGGGGAGACCCAGTACTTC.

The V gene is TRBV2, the J gene TRBJ2-3; D gene unclear. Trimming left V 1 base short and J 2 bases short, with 10 bases between. The CDR3 has 15 residues. Germline V CDR1 and CDR2: SNHLY, FYNNEI. CDR3 protein: CASSEVARNTDTQYF. In DNA form, the CDR3 reads TGTGCCAGCAGTGAAGTGGCGAGGAACACAGATACGCAGTATTTT.

The chain couples TRBV5-1 to TRBJ2-2, with 10 bases fitting TRBD1. The CDR3 has 15 residues. With V trimmed by 7 bases and J by 6 bases, 9 bases remained unmatched. Germline-derived CDR1 and CDR2 are SGHRS and YFSETQ. This CDR3 is CASRQDRGLAGELFF. The CDR3 DNA reads TGCGCCAGCCGCCAGGACAGGGGGTTGGCCGGGGAGCTGTTTTTT. Supplemented by reference TRBV5-1 and TRBJ2-2, the full variable domain reads KAGVTQTPRYLIKTRGQQVTLSCSPISGHRSVSWYQQTPGQGLQFLFEYFSETQRNKGNFPGRFSGRQFSNSRSEMNVSTLELGDSALYLCASRQDRGLAGELFFGEGSRLTVL.

The V call is TRBV27, the J call TRBJ2-2; 10 bases line up with TRBD1. With 3 bases clipped from V and 4 bases from J, the junction kept 2 bases outside the gene matches. This CDR3 region has 15 residues. Germline CDR1 MNHEY, CDR2 SMNVEV (reference sequence). CDR3 nucleotides: TGTGCCAGCAGTTTTTGGACAGGGGGCACCGGGGAGCTGTTTTTT. It is translated as CASSFWTGGTGELFF.

V is TRBV25-1 and J is TRBJ1-2, with D tentatively TRBD1 (6 bases). The germline V and J ends were trimmed by 5 bases and 4 bases, with 14 bases remaining between them. Germline assignment: CDR1 MGHDK and CDR2 SYGVNS. The CDR3 consists of 14 residues. The CDR3 here is CASSPRGHTYGYTF. The CDR3 coding sequence is TGTGCCAGCAGTCCCAGGGGTCATACCTATGGCTACACCTTC.

The gene calls are TRBV5-1 and TRBJ2-1; 8 bases match TRBD2. This CDR3 has 18 residues. V was clipped by 0 bases and J by 5 bases; unmatched bases: 13. CDR1 and CDR2 (germline): SGHRS, YFSETQ. The CDR3 nucleotides read TGCGCCAGCAGCTTGGAGTCGTGGGCGGGAGGCCGAAACAATGAGCAGTTCTTC. It translates to CASSLESWAGGRNNEQFF.

The chain is built from TRBV13 and TRBJ2-1, with D tentatively TRBD1 (6 bases). With 0 bases removed from V and 4 bases from J, the gap between germline ends came to 10 bases. Germline CDR1 PRHDT, CDR2 FYEKMQ (reference sequence). The CDR3 consists of 15 residues. The CDR3 protein is CASSLGDSKYNEQFF. Here the CDR3 DNA reads TGTGCCAGCAGCTTAGGGGACAGCAAATACAATGAGCAGTTCTTC.

V is TRBV10-3 and J is TRBJ2-3; D uncertain. The germline V gene encodes CDR1 ENHRY and CDR2 SYGVKD. The CDR3 covers 16 residues. V was clipped by 3 bases and J by 0 bases, with 13 bases between them. The CDR3 protein is CAISETGFASTDTQYF. CDR3 nucleotide sequence: TGTGCCATCAGTGAAACGGGTTTTGCTAGCACAGATACGCAGTATTTT.

The genes are TRBV29-1 and TRBJ2-7; TRBD2 aligns across 8 bases. Germline lookup yields CDR1 SQVTM and CDR2 ANQGSEA. V lost 6 bases, J lost 0 bases, and 10 bases stayed unmatched. The CDR3 has 15 amino acids. CDR3 in amino acids: CSVGKSGSPSYEQYF. CDR3 nucleotide sequence: TGCAGCGTGGGAAAAAGCGGGAGTCCCTCCTACGAGCAGTACTTC.

J is TRBJ2-5 and V is TRBV18; TRBD2 matches 12 bases. The germline CDR1 and CDR2 sequences are KGHSH and LQKENI. V dropped 1 base and J dropped 4; count of bases not matched to a gene: 4. The CDR3 is 16 residues long. The CDR3 spells CASSPQTSGRLETQYF. The CDR3 DNA reads TGTGCCAGCTCACCACAGACTAGCGGGAGACTAGAGACCCAGTACTTC.

The chain links TRBV11-3 to TRBJ2-2; TRBD2 aligns across 13 bases. Germline CDR1 SGHNT, CDR2 YENEEA. The CDR3 has 18 residues. Unmatched junction bases numbered 6, after V lost 4 bases and J lost 1 base. Here the CDR3 DNA reads TGTGCCAGCAGCTCCACCGGACTAGCGGGGGAGAACACCGGGGAGCTGTTTTTT. Translating it yields CASSSTGLAGENTGELFF.

The chain uses TRBV7-9 and TRBJ2-2; D possibly uses TRBD1 or TRBD2 (6 bases each). The V gene lost 5 bases and the J gene lost 6 bases, with 19 bases spanning the gap. This CDR3 has 16 residues. Germline V gives CDR1 SEHNR, CDR2 FQNEAQ (reference sequence). Written as DNA, the CDR3 is TGTGCCAGCAGCCCCTCTGGTCGGGGGCAAGCCGGGGAGCTGTTTTTT. This codes for CASSPSGRGQAGELFF.